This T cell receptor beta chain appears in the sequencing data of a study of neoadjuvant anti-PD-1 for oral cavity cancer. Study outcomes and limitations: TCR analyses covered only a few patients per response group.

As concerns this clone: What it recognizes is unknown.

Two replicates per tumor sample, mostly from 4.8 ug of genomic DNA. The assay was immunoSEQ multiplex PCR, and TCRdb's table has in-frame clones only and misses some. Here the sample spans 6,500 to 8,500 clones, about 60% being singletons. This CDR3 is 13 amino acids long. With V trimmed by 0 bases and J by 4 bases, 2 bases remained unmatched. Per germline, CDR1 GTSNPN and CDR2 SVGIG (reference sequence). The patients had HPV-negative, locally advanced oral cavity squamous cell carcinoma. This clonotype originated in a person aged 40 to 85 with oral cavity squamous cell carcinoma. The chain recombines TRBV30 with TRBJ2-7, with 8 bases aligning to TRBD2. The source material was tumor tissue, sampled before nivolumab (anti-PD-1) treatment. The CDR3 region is CAWSVIAGYEQYF. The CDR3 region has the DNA TGTGCCTGGAGTGTAATAGCGGGATACGAGCAGTACTTC. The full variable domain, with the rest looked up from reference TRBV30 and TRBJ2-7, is SQTIHQWPATLVQPVGSPLSLECTVEGTSNPNLYWYRQAAGRGLQLLFYSVGIGQISSEVPQNLSASRPQDRQFILSSKKLLLSDSGFYLCAWSVIAGYEQYFGPGTRLTVT.